This T cell receptor beta chain is drawn from a study of blood T cell repertoires in COVID-19. Study information: The United States, Italy and Spain provided the acute and convalescent COVID-19 samples. Nucleic acid was either cDNA or gDNA, and it came from T cells, B-cell-depleted T cells, or PBMCs.

Sequenced by immunoSEQ multiplex PCR; TCRdb stores in-frame clones only, minus some. The repertoire has 100,000 to 130,000 clones, 90% to 95% of them found once; the top ten carry roughly 1.3%. Points on this clone: The identical CDR3 is also encoded by other nucleotide sequences in the sample.

The CDR3 consists of 11 residues. CDR1 SGHAT and CDR2 FQNNGV come from the germline V gene. Trimming pared 1 base from V and 7 bases from J, leaving 4 bases between. V and J are TRBV11-2 and TRBJ1-1; D gene ambiguous. The sequencing input was peripheral blood. This TCR was recovered from a woman aged 30 to 39 with acute or convalescent COVID-19. The CDR3 reads CASSLAVEAFF. The CDR3 nucleotides are TGTGCCAGCAGCTTAGCGGTTGAAGCTTTCTTT.